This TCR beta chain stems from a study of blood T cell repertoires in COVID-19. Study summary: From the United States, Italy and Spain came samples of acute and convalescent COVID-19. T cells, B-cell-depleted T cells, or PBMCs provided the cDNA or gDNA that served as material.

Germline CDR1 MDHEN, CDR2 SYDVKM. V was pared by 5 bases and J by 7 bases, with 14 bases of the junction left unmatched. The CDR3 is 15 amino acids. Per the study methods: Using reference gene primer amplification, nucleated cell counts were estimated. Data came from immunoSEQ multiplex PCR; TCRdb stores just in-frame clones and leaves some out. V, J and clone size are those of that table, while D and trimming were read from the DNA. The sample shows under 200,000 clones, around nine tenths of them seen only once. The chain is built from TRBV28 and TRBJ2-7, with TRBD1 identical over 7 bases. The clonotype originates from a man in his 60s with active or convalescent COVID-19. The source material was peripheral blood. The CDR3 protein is CASSIRTGKSGEQYF. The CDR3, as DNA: TGTGCCAGCAGTATCCGGACAGGAAAGAGTGGGGAGCAGTACTTC.